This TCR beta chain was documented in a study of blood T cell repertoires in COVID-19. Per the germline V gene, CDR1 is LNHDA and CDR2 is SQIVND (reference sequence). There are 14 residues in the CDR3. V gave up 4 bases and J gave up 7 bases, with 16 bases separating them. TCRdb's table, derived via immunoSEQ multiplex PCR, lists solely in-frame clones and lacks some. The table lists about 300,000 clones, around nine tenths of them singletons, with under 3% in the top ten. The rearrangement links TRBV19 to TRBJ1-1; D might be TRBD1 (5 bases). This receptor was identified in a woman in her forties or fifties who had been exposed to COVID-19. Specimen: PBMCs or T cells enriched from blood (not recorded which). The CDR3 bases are TGTGCCAGTAGTAAGCACTCACAGGACCTTGAAGCTTTCTTT. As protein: CASSKHSQDLEAFF. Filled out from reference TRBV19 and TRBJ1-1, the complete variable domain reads DGGITQSPKYLFRKEGQNVTLSCEQNLNHDAMYWYRQDPGQGLRLIYYSQIVNDFQKGDIAEGYSVSREKKESFPLTVTSAQKNPTAFYLCASSKHSQDLEAFFGQGTRLTVV.